This TCR beta chain was captured by sequencing in a study of blood T cell repertoires in COVID-19. The wider study: Material from acute and convalescent COVID-19 was sourced from the United States, Italy and Spain. Sources were T cells, B-cell-depleted T cells, or PBMCs; the material itself was cDNA or gDNA.

The CDR3 contains 16 residues. Unmatched junction bases numbered 7, after V lost 4 bases and J lost 1 base. Germline V gene data show CDR1 as SGHRS and CDR2 as YFSETQ. As originally analysed: Amplification of reference gene primers was used by the study to estimate nucleated cell counts. The assay was immunoSEQ multiplex PCR, and TCRdb's table has in-frame clones only and misses some. From that table come the V and J calls and clone size; the DNA was used to work out D and trimming. The data contain under 85,000 clones, roughly 87% of them singletons. The source is a man aged 65 to 85 with acute or convalescent COVID-19. The gene calls are TRBV5-1 and TRBJ2-2, with TRBD1 identical over 7 bases. The sample consisted of peripheral blood. In DNA, the CDR3 is TGCGCCAGCAGCACTTCCGGGACAGTGAACACCGGGGAGCTGTTTTTT. Its translation is CASSTSGTVNTGELFF.